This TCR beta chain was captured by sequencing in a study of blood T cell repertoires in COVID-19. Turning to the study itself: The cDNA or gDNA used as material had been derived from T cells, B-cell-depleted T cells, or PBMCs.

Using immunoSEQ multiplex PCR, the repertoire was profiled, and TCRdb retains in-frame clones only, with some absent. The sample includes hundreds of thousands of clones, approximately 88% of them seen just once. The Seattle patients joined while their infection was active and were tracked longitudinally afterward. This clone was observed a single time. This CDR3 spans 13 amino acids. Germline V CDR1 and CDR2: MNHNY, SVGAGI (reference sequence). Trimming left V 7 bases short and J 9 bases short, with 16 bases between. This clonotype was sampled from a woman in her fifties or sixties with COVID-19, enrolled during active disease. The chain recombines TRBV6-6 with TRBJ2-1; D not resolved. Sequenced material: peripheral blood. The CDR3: CASTLLPWSEQFF. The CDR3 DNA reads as TGTGCCAGCACTTTACTCCCATGGAGTGAGCAGTTCTTC.